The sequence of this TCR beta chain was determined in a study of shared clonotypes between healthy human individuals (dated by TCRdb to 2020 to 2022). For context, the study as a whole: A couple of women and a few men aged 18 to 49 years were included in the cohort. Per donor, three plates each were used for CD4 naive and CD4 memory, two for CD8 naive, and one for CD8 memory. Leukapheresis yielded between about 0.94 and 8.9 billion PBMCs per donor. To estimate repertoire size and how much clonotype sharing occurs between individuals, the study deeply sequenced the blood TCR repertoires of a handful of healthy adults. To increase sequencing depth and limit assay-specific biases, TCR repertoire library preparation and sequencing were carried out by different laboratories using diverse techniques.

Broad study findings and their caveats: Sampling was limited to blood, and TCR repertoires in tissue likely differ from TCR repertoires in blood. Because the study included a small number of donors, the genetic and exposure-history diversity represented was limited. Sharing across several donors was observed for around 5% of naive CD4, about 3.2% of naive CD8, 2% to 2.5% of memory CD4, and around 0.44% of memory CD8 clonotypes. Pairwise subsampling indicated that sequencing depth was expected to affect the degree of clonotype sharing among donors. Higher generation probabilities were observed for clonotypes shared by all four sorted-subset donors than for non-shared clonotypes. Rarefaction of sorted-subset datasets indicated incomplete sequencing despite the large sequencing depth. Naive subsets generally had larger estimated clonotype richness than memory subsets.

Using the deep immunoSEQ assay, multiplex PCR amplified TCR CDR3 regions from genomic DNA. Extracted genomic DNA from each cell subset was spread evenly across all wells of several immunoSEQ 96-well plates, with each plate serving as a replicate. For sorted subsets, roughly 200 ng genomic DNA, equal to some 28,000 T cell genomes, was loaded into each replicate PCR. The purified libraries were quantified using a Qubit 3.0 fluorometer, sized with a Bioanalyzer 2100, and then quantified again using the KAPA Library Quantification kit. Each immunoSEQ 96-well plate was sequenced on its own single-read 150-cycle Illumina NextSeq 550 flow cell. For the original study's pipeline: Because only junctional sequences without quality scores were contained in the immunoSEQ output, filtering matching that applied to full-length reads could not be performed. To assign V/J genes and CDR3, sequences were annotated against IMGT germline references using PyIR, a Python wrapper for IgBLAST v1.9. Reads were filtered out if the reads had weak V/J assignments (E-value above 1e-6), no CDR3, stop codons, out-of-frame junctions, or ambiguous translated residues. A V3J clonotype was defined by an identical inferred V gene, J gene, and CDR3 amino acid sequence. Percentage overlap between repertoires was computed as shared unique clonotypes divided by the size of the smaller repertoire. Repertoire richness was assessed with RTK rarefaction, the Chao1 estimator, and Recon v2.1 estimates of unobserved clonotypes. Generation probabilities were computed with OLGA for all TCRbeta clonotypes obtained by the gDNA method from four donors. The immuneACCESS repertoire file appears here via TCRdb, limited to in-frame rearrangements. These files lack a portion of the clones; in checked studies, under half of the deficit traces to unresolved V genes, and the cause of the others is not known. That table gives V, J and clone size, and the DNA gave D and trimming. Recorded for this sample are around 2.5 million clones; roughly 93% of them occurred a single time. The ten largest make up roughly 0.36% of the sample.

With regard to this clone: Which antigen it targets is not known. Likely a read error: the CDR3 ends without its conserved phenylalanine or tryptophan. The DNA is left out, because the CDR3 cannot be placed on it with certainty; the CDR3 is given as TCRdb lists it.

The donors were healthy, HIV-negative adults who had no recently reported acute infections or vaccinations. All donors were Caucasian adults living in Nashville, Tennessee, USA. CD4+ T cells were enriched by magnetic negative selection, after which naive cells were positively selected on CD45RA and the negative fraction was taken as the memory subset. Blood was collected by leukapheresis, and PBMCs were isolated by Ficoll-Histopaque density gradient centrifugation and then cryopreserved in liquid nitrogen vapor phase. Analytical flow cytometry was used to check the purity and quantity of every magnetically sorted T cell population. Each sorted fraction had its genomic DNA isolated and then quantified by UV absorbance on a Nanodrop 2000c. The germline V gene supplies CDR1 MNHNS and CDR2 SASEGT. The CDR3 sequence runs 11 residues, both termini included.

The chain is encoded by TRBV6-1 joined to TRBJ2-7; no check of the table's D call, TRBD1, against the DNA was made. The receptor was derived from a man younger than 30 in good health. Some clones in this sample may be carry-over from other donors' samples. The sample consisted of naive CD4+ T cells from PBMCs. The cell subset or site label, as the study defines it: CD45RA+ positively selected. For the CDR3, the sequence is CASSEARGQFL.